Many counts were recorded for the clone carrying this TCR beta chain. The antigen remains unidentified. 5'RACE employing 10-nucleotide random UMIs yielded the cDNA. Every sequencing run produced over 160 million TCR-beta sequences, and the sequences from any one run covered 15-18 subjects. MiXCR, run by TCRdb on the 5' RACE reads, gives a single entry per CDR3 protein. This sample has some 60,000 distinct CDR3 sequences, with around 4.8% found just once. The data were taken from a study of neurological immune-mediated disorders. Trimming at V came to 5 bases and at J to 7 bases, leaving 15 bases not matched to a gene. This CDR3 contains 17 residues. Per germline, CDR1 SGHVS and CDR2 FNYEAQ. Whole-study results and caveats: Phylogenetic grouping assigned the repertoires of 18 of 34 multiple sclerosis patients to a single cluster of related CDR3 sequences. This cluster may be a repertoire-level signature.

The V call is TRBV7-6, the J call TRBJ2-1; 9 bases map to TRBD1. What was sequenced was PBMCs. This TCR was recovered from a woman in her fifties or sixties with multiple sclerosis. The DNA of the CDR3 is TGTGCCAGCAGCCCCACAGGGACAGGGAAGGGTGGGAATGAGCAGTTCTTC. Translation gives CASSPTGTGKGGNEQFF.